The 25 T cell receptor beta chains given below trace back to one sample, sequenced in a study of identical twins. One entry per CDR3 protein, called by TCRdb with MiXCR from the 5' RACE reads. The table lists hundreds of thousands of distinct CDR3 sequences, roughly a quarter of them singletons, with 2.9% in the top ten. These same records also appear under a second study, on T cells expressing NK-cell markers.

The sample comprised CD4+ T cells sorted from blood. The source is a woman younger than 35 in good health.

CDR3 sequence reads: CASSPSGGGGETQYF. CDR3 DNA: TGTGCCAGCTCACCCTCCGGCGGTGGTGGAGAGACCCAGTACTTC. The gene calls are TRBV18 and TRBJ2-5; no firm D call. The germline V gene has CDR1 KGHSH and CDR2 LQKENI. The CDR3 extends over 15 amino acids. V lost 3 bases and J 4 bases, leaving 15 bases between the germline ends. The variable domain in full, with the rest retrieved from reference TRBV18 and TRBJ2-5, is NAGVMQNPRHLVRRRGQEARLRCSPMKGHSHVYWYRQLPEEGLKFMVYLQKENIIDESGMPKERFSAEFPKEGPSILRIQQVVRGDSAAYFCASSPSGGGGETQYFGPGTRLLVL.

The CDR3 is CASSLEGGELFF. The CDR3 DNA follows: TGCGCCAGCAGCTTGGAAGGAGGGGAACTGTTTTTT. The gene calls are TRBV5-1 and TRBJ1-4; the D gene is possibly TRBD1 (5 bases). The germline V gene has CDR1 SGHRS and CDR2 YFSETQ. The V end lost 0 bases, the J end lost 12 bases, and 9 bases lay between the germline ends. This CDR3 is 12 amino acids long.

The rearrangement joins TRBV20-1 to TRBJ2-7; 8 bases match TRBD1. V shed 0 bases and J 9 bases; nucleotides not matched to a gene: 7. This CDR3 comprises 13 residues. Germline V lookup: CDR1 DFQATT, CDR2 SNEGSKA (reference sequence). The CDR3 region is CSARDNGQGGQYF. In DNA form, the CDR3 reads TGCAGTGCTAGAGATAATGGACAGGGAGGGCAGTACTTC.

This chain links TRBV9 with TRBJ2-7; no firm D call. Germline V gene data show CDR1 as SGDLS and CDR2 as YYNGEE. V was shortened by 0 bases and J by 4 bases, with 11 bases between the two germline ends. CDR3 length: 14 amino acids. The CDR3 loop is CASSVEAPPYEQYF. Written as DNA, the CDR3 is TGTGCCAGCAGCGTAGAAGCACCGCCTTACGAGCAGTACTTC.

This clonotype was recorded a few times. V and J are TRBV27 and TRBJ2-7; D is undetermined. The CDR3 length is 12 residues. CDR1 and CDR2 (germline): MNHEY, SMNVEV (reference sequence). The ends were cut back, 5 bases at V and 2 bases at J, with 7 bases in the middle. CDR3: CASSERPYEQYF. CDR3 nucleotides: TGTGCCAGCAGTGAGAGGCCCTACGAGCAGTACTTC.

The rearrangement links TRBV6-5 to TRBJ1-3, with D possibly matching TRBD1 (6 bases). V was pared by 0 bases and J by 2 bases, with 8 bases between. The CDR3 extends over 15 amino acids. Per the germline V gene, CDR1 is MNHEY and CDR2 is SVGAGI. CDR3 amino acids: CASSYSGTTGNTIYF. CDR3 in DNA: TGTGCCAGCAGTTACTCGGGGACAACTGGAAACACCATATATTTT.

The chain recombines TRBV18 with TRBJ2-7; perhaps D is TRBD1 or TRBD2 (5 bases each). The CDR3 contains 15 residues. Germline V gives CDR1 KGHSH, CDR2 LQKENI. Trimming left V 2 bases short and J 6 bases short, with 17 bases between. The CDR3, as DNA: TGTGCCAGCTCACCATCCGGGCCTGGTGGGGGCGAGCAGTACTTC. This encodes CASSPSGPGGGEQYF.

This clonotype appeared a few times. CDR3 coding DNA: TGCAGTGCTAGAGTGGGTTACAATGAGCAGTTCTTC. It codes for CSARVGYNEQFF. The rearrangement uses TRBV20-1 and TRBJ2-1; D not resolved. Trimming took 1 base from V and 4 from J, leaving 5 bases between them. CDR1 DFQATT and CDR2 SNEGSKA come from the germline V gene (reference sequence). The CDR3 is 12 residues long.

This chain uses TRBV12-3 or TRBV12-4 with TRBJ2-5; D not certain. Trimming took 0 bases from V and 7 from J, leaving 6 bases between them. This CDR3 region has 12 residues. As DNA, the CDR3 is TGTGCCAGCAGTTTAGCATCCCTGACCCAGTACTTC. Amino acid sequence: CASSLASLTQYF.

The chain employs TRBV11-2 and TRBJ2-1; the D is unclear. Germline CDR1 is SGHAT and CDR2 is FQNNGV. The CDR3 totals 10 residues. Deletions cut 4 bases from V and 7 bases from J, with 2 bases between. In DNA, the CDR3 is TGTGCCAGCAGCTGGAATGAGCAGTTCTTC. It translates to CASSWNEQFF.

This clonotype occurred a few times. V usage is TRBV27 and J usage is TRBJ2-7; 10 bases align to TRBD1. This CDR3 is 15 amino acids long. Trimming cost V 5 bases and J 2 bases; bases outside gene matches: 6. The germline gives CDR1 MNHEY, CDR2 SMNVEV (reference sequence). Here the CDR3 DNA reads TGTGCCAGCAGTGGAAAGACAGGGGGCCCCTACGAGCAGTACTTC. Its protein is CASSGKTGGPYEQYF.

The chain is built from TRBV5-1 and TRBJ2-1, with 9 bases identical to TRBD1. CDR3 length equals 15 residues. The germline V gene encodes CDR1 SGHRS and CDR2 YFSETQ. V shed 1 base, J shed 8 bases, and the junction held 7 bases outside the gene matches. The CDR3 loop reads CASSLSTGGQDEQFF. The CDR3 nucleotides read TGCGCCAGCAGCTTGTCCACAGGGGGCCAAGATGAGCAGTTCTTC.

Here the CDR3 DNA reads TGTGCCAGCAGTAGATCCCTAGCGGGAGGGCCAACATACGAGCAGTACTTC. Its translation: CASSRSLAGGPTYEQYF. The chain employs TRBV2 and TRBJ2-7; TRBD2 matches at 12 bases. From germline, CDR1 is SNHLY and CDR2 FYNNEI. V shed 5 bases and J 4 bases; nucleotides not matched to a gene: 12. The CDR3 contains 17 residues.

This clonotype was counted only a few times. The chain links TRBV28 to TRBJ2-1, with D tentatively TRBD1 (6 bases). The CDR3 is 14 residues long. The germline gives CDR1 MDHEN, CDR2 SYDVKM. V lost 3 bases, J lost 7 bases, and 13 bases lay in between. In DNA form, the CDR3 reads TGTGCCAGCAGTTTTTCGTACAGGGTGAATGAGCAGTTCTTC. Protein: CASSFSYRVNEQFF. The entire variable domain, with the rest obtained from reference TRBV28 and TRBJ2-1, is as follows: DVKVTQSSRYLVKRTGEKVFLECVQDMDHENMFWYRQDPGLGLRLIYFSYDVKMKEKGDIPEGYSVSREKKERFSLILESASTNQTSMYLCASSFSYRVNEQFFGPGTRLTVL.

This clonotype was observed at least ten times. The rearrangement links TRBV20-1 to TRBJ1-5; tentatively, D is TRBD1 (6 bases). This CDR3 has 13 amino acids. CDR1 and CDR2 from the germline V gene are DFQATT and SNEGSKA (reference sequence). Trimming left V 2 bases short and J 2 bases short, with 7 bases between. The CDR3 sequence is CSARSGGNQPQHF. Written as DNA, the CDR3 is TGCAGTGCTAGATCAGGGGGCAATCAGCCCCAGCATTTT.

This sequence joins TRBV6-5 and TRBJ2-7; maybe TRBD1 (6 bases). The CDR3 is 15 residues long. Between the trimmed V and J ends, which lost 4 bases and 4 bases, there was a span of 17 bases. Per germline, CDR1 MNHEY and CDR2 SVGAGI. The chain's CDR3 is CASSWILGAPYEQYF. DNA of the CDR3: TGTGCCAGCAGTTGGATACTGGGGGCCCCATACGAGCAGTACTTC.

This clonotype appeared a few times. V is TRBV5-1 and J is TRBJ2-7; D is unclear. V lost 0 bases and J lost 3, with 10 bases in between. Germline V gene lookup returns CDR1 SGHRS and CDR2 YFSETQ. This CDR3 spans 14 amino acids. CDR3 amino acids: CASSLAADLYEQYF. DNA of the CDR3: TGCGCCAGCAGCTTGGCGGCAGATCTCTACGAGCAGTACTTC. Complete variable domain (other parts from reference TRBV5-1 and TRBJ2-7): KAGVTQTPRYLIKTRGQQVTLSCSPISGHRSVSWYQQTPGQGLQFLFEYFSETQRNKGNFPGRFSGRQFSNSRSEMNVSTLELGDSALYLCASSLAADLYEQYFGPGTRLTVT.

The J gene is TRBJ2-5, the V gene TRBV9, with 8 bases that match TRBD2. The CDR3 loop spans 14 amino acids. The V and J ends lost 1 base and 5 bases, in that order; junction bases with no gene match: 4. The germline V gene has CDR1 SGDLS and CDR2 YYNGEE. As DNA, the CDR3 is TGTGCCAGCAGCGTAATGGGCGGGGGGGAGACCCAGTACTTC. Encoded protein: CASSVMGGGETQYF.

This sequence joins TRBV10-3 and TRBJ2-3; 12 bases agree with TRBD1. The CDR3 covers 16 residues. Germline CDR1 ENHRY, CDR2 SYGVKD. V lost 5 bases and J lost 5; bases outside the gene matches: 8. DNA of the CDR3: TGTGCCATCAGTCTGGGGACAGGGGGCCGGGTAGATACGCAGTATTTT. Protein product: CAISLGTGGRVDTQYF.

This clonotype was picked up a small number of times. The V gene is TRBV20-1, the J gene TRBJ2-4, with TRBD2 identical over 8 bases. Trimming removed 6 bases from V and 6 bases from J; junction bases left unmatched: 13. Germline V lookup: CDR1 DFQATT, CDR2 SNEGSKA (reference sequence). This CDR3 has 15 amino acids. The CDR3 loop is CSADLSGVSGNIQYF. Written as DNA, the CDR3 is TGCAGTGCGGACCTTAGCGGGGTGTCGGGAAACATTCAGTACTTC.

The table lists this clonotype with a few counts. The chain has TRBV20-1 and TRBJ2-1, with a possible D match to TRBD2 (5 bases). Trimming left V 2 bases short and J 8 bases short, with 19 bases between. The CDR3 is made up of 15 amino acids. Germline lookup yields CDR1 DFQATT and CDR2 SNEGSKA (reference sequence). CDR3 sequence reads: CSARSREAAWDEQFF. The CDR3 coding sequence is TGCAGTGCTAGATCCCGAGAAGCGGCTTGGGATGAGCAGTTCTTC.

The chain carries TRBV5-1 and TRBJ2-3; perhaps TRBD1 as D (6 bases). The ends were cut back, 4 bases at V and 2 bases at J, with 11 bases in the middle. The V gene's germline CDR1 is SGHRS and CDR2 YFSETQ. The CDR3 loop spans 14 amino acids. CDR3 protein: CASSGGHNTDTQYF. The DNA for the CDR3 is TGCGCCAGCAGCGGGGGACATAACACAGATACGCAGTATTTT.

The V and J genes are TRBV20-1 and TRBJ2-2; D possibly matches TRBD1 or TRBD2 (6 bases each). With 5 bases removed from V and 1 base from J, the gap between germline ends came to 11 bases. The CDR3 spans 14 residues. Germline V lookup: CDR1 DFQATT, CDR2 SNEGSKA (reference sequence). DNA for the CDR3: TGCAGTGCTCGCGGGACAAAGAACACCGGGGAGCTGTTTTTT. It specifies CSARGTKNTGELFF.

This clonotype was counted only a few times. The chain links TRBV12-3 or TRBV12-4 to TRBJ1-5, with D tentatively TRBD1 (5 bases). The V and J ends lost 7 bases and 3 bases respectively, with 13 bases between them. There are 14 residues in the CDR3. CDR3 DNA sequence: TGTGCCAGCACTCTCTCAGGGCTCAATCAGCCCCAGCATTTT. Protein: CASTLSGLNQPQHF.

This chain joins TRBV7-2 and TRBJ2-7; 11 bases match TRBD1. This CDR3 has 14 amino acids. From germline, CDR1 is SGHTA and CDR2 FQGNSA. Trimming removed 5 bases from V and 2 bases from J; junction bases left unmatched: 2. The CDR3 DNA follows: TGTGCCAGCAGCATGGGACAGGGGGCCTACGAGCAGTACTTC. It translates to CASSMGQGAYEQYF.